The sequence of this T cell receptor (beta chain) was determined in a study of blood T cell repertoires in COVID-19 (TCRdb year 2020). For the study in its entirety: Samples covering the acute and convalescent phases of COVID-19 were provided by collaborators in the United States, Italy and Spain. The prospective study material was composed of cDNA or gDNA derived from T cells, B-cell-depleted T cells, or PBMCs. Deeply sampled blood TCRbeta repertoires from subjects exposed to, actively infected with, or recovered from COVID-19 were included in the dataset. A freely available public database, intended as a resource for researchers studying the immune response to SARS-CoV-2, is where the repertoires were released. Samples came from the ongoing ImmuneRACE study (first 160 participants) plus 1,254 subjects from 6 global collaborators. A de-identified subject ID, COVID-19 status, age in years and sex were almost always included in the sample metadata. Where available, HLA class I and class II types were taken from metadata supplied by the sample provider and were not determined by assay-based typing. The investigation overall reported the following: The amount of clinical and demographic metadata varied by source and participant and was provided uncurated.

To note about this clone: The clone's antigen remains unknown. No qualities accompany the bases; no much larger clone lies one base away.

Participants in the prospective study were enrolled through a virtual design, were aged roughly 18 to 100 years, and lived in roughly 24 United States geographic areas. To assign participants to cohorts, the prospective study relied on clinical history that participants themselves reported in a screening survey and a study questionnaire. Exposed participants were defined as having been in contact with someone with a PCR-confirmed or clinician-diagnosed COVID-19 case within 2 weeks of study entry. In the prospective study, whole blood, serum and a nasopharyngeal or oropharyngeal swab were collected from each participant by mobile phlebotomists. Prospective study participants could optionally give additional blood draws and questionnaires over an approximately 2-month period. Before DNA extraction, prospective study blood samples were shipped either frozen or at room temperature. Trimmed from V: 4 bases; trimmed from J: 4 bases; junction bases lacking a gene match: 6. Inclusive of the bounding cysteine and phenylalanine, the CDR3 is 15 residues long. This entry keeps only the CDR3 DNA: 45 bases, framed from base 1. Looking up the germline V gene yields CDR1 SGDLS and CDR2 YYNGEE.

TCRbeta CDR3 regions were amplified from genomic DNA using the immunoSEQ Assay, a bias-controlled multiplex PCR. For the original study's pipeline: The number of nucleated cells in each sample was estimated by amplification of reference gene primers within the assay. To quantify the absolute abundance of each unique TCRbeta CDR3 rearrangement, sequence reads were collapsed and filtered. Productive Simpson clonality was computed per sample as the square root of Simpson's diversity index over productive rearrangements. Imported from immuneACCESS, the table was reduced by TCRdb to in-frame sequences with V and J called. These copies leave out some clones; in studies compared against another copy, an unresolved V gene accounts for under half, and the cause of the remainder is not known. That table gives V, J and clone size, and the DNA gave D and trimming. Across this sample there are about 280,000 clones, with approximately 78% seen only once. The ten largest clones take up approximately 5% of the sample.

The source of this sequence is a man aged 40-49 years who had been exposed to COVID-19. The sequence is built from TRBV9 and TRBJ2-1, with 9 bases aligning to TRBD2. Sequencing input: PBMCs or T cells enriched from blood (not recorded which). The DNA reads as follows: TGTGCCAGCAGCTCCCTAGCGGGATATTACAATGAGCAGTTCTTC. Translation gives CASSSLAGYYNEQFF.